This T cell receptor beta chain was found in a study of technical replicates of blood from a few donors. Libraries were prepared by immunoSEQ multiplex PCR; TCRdb keeps only in-frame clonotypes and omits some of them. Of tens of thousands of clones in the sample, roughly 95% were seen once. The sequence derives from a human donor in good health. The sample was T cells isolated from PBMCs.

The CDR3 region is CASSSRDRGDDEQYF. The CDR3 bases are TGTGCCAGCAGCTCCCGGGACAGGGGTGATGACGAGCAGTACTTC. The chain uses TRBV7-8 and TRBJ2-7; 10 bases fit TRBD1. The CDR3 sequence is 15 residues long. V shed 4 bases and J 5 bases; nucleotides not matched to a gene: 8. Germline values: CDR1 SGHVS, CDR2 FQNEAQ.